One sample yielded the 17 T cell receptor beta chains listed below, sequenced in a study of T cell responses to AZD1222 COVID-19 vaccine. Assay used: immunoSEQ multiplex PCR; TCRdb lists only in-frame clones, some missing. The data contain 40,000 to 55,000 clones, about 90% of them singletons. This specimen was peripheral blood, taken 28 days after the second AZD1222 dose. The receptors stem from an adult who received the AZD1222 COVID-19 vaccine.

In this sample, this clone turned up once. The V and J genes are TRBV19 and TRBJ1-2, with D unclear. Germline V CDR1 and CDR2: LNHDA, SQIVND (reference sequence). Trimming took off 7 bases at V and 3 bases at J, with 15 bases between the two ends. The CDR3 spans 14 residues. CDR3 residues: CASIDIGKDYGYTF. In nucleotides, the CDR3 is TGTGCCAGTATCGATATAGGGAAGGACTATGGCTACACCTTC.

This clone appeared once. CDR3: CASSYGQDNNEQFF. The CDR3, as DNA: TGTGCCAGCAGTTACGGGCAGGACAACAATGAGCAGTTCTTC. V gene TRBV6-5 combines with J gene TRBJ2-1; D might be TRBD1 (5 bases). Germline V gene sequence: CDR1 MNHEY, CDR2 SVGAGI. CDR3 length: 14 residues. With 2 bases removed from V and 5 bases from J, the gap between germline ends came to 10 bases.

This clone was found once. The chain is built from TRBV5-1 and TRBJ1-2; 9 bases fit TRBD1. Looked up from germline, CDR1 is SGHRS and CDR2 is YFSETQ. V shed 3 bases, J shed 2 bases, and the junction held 5 bases outside the gene matches. The CDR3 spans 15 residues. The CDR3 nucleotides are TGCGCCAGCAGCTCACAGGGGGCAACCAACTATGGCTACACCTTC. Its protein product is CASSSQGATNYGYTF.

This clone was observed a handful of times. The chain joins TRBV25-1 to TRBJ1-6, with 10 nucleotides matching TRBD1. The CDR3 is 15 residues long. V lost 3 bases to trimming and J lost 10 bases; unmatched junction nucleotides: 6. The V gene's germline CDR1 is MGHDK and CDR2 SYGVNS. The CDR3 sequence is CASSDGQGERSPLHF. For the CDR3, the DNA is TGTGCCAGCAGTGATGGACAGGGGGAAAGGTCACCCCTCCACTTT.

The chain employs TRBV30 and TRBJ1-2; a weak D match, TRBD1 (6 bases). CDR1 GTSNPN and CDR2 SVGIG come from the germline V gene (reference sequence). The CDR3 extends over 11 amino acids. V was clipped by 5 bases and J by 4 bases, with 8 bases between them. The CDR3 nucleotides are TGTGCCTGGGGAGGGGGCTATGGCTACACCTTC. This encodes CAWGGGYGYTF.

The CDR3 sequence: CASRALGQGGSGNTIYF. Here the CDR3 DNA reads TGTGCCAGCAGGGCCTTGGGACAGGGAGGGTCTGGAAACACCATATATTTT. J is TRBJ1-3 and V is TRBV27; TRBD1 agrees at 9 bases. Germline V lookup: CDR1 MNHEY, CDR2 SMNVEV (reference sequence). With 6 bases clipped from V and 1 base from J, the junction kept 10 bases outside the gene matches. This CDR3 region has 17 residues.

The V and J genes are TRBV7-8 and TRBJ2-7, with TRBD1 matching over 10 bases. Germline assignment: CDR1 SGHVS and CDR2 FQNEAQ. This CDR3 comprises 16 residues. V was clipped by 3 bases and J by 3 bases; unmatched bases: 8. The CDR3 reads CASSFTSGTGDYEQYF. In nucleotides, the CDR3 is TGTGCCAGCAGCTTTACTTCAGGGACAGGGGACTACGAGCAGTACTTC.

This clone was detected only once. The genes are TRBV6-2 or TRBV6-3 and TRBJ1-1; 8 positions agree with TRBD1. CDR3 size: 14 residues. V was clipped by 6 bases and J by 5 bases; unmatched bases: 8. Germline CDR1 reads MNHEY; CDR2 reads SVGEGT. CDR3 in DNA: TGTGCCAGCAGCCGCAGACAGGGGCCAACTGAAGCTTTCTTT. Protein sequence: CASSRRQGPTEAFF.

The chain carries TRBV6-5 and TRBJ2-7; D perhaps matches TRBD2 (6 bases). The CDR3 consists of 15 residues. The germline V gene encodes CDR1 MNHEY and CDR2 SVGAGI. V gave up 4 bases and J gave up 3 bases, with 16 bases separating them. The CDR3 sequence is CASSFAGKRLYEQYF. CDR3 DNA: TGTGCCAGCAGTTTTGCGGGAAAACGGCTCTACGAGCAGTACTTC.

The chain employs TRBV7-9 and TRBJ2-1; D not certain. The CDR3 loop spans 12 amino acids. V lost 3 bases and J 7 bases, leaving 7 bases between the germline ends. Germline V gives CDR1 SEHNR, CDR2 FQNEAQ (reference sequence). CDR3 amino acids: CASSFPGNEQFF. DNA of the CDR3: TGTGCCAGCAGCTTTCCCGGGAATGAGCAGTTCTTC.

In DNA, the CDR3 is TGTGCCAGCATCGATCACAGCTCAACTCCGTACTTC. It yields the protein CASIDHSSTPYF. The V gene is TRBV28, the J gene TRBJ2-7; D not resolved. CDR1 is MDHEN and CDR2 is SYDVKM in the germline V gene. The CDR3 is 12 amino acids. V was clipped by 7 bases and J by 12 bases, with 19 bases between them.

The chain recombines TRBV18 with TRBJ1-1; 9 nucleotides align to TRBD1. Trimming cost V 3 bases and J 1 base; bases outside gene matches: 9. The germline V gene encodes CDR1 KGHSH and CDR2 LQKENI. This CDR3 has 17 amino acids. The CDR3 loop reads CASSPLGTGTRNTEAFF. The CDR3 nucleotides are TGTGCCAGCTCACCGTTAGGGACAGGGACAAGGAACACTGAAGCTTTCTTT.

J is TRBJ2-1 and V is TRBV27, with no clear D. Between the trimmed V and J ends, which lost 3 bases and 7 bases, there was a span of 4 bases. Germline-derived CDR1 and CDR2 are MNHEY and SMNVEV (reference sequence). The CDR3 contains 11 residues. The CDR3 sequence is CASSFRNEQFF. The CDR3 bases are TGTGCCAGCAGTTTTCGAAATGAGCAGTTCTTC.

The chain employs TRBV29-1 and TRBJ1-4; D possibly corresponds to TRBD1 (5 bases). The CDR3 covers 10 residues. Germline lookup yields CDR1 SQVTM and CDR2 ANQGSEA. Trimming took 4 bases from V and 12 from J, leaving 9 bases between them. Here the CDR3 reads CSVATEELFF. CDR3 bases: TGCAGCGTTGCGACAGAGGAACTGTTTTTT.

The chain carries TRBV7-2 and TRBJ2-2; 9 positions agree with TRBD1. Unmatched junction bases numbered 8, after V lost 5 bases and J lost 7 bases. Germline V lookup: CDR1 SGHTA, CDR2 FQGNSA. The CDR3 has 15 amino acids. The CDR3 reads CASSPGQGKSGELFF. CDR3 nucleotides: TGTGCCAGCAGCCCCGGACAGGGGAAAAGCGGGGAGCTGTTTTTT.

The rearrangement links TRBV24-1 to TRBJ2-7, with a weak D call TRBD2 (6 bases). The CDR3 loop spans 16 amino acids. Germline V gene data show CDR1 as KGHDR and CDR2 as SFDVKD. The V gene lost 3 bases and the J gene lost 3 bases, with 17 bases spanning the gap. CDR3 loop: CATSDKPGTGDYEQYF. The CDR3 DNA reads as TGTGCCACCAGTGATAAGCCGGGGACGGGAGACTACGAGCAGTACTTC.

This chain links TRBV5-6 with TRBJ1-5; 7 nucleotides match TRBD1. Germline lookup yields CDR1 SGHDT and CDR2 YYEEEE. CDR3 length: 14 amino acids. After removal of 6 bases from V and 7 bases from J, the junction contained 10 bases not matched to a gene. The CDR3 DNA sequence: TGTGCCAGCACCCGAGAGGGGGCTCGACAGCCCCAGCATTTT. Translated: CASTREGARQPQHF. Supplemented by reference TRBV5-6 and TRBJ1-5, the full variable domain reads DAGVTQSPTHLIKTRGQQVTLRCSPKSGHDTVSWYQQALGQGPQFIFQYYEEEERQRGNFPDRFSGHQFPNYSSELNVNALLLGDSALYLCASTREGARQPQHFGDGTRLSIL.